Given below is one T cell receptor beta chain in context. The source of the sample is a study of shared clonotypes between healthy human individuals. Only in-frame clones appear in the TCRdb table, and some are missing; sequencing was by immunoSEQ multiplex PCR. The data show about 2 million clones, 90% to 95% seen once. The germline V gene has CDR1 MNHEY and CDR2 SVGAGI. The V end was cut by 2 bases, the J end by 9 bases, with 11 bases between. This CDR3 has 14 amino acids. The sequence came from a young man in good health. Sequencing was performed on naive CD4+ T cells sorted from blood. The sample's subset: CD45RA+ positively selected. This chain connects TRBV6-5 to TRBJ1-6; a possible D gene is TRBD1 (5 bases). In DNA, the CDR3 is TGTGCCAGCAGTTACCCAAGCGGGGGTTCACCCCTCCACTTT. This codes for CASSYPSGGSPLHF.